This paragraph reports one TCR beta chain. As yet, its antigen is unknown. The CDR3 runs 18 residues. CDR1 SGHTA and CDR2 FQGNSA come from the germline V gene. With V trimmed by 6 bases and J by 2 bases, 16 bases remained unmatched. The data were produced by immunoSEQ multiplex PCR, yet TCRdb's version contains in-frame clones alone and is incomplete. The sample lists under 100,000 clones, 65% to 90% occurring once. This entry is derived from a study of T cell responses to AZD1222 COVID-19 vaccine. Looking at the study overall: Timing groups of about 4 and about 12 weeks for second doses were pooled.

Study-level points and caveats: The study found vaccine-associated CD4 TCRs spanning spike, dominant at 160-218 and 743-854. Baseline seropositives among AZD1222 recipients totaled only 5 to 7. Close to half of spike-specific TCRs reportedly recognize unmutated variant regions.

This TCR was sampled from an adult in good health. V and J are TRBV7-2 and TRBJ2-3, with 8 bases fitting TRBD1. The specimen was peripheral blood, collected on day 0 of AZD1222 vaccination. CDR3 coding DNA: TGTGCCAGCAGTTACTTCGGGCCCGGACAGGGACCCACAGATACGCAGTATTTT. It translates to CASSYFGPGQGPTDTQYF.